Shown below are 25 T cell receptor beta chains from a single sample sequenced in a study of tumor-infiltrating lymphocytes in primary liver carcinoma. The template, about 540 ng total RNA, yielded TCR beta cDNA made with a constant-region primer. Construction of TCR beta libraries relied on three successive nested multiplex PCR rounds employing slightly modified ARM-PCR. The two initial PCR rounds, roughly 11 cycles each, used TRBV1-TRBV30 forward and C-beta reverse primers. TCRdb called the multiplex PCR reads again in MiXCR, with one record for every CDR3 protein. This table holds around 120,000 distinct CDR3 sequences, under 70% found once. From roughly 20-30 mg of unsorted bulk tissue, DNA and RNA were co-extracted together. Sequenced: tumor-adjacent normal liver tissue. The receptors come from an older woman with primary liver carcinoma and hepatitis B virus infection.

As to this clonotype: Likely a read error: the CDR3 ends without its conserved phenylalanine or tryptophan. The rearrangement uses TRBV4-2 and TRBJ2-7; 11 bases agree with TRBD2. Germline CDR1 and CDR2: LGHNA and YNFKEQ. The CDR3 contains 15 residues. CDR3 coding DNA: TGTGCCAGCAGGCAAGACGGGACTAGCGGCTACGAGCAGTACCTC. It specifies CASRQDGTSGYEQYL.

With respect to this clonotype: One end of the junction does not line up with germline, which may come from a read error. The chain couples TRBV11-2 to TRBJ1-1; TRBD1 is a possible D gene (5 bases). The CDR3 length is 15 residues. CDR1 SGHAT and CDR2 FQNNGV come from the germline V gene. CDR3 sequence reads: CASSPGTRRNTEASF. In DNA, the CDR3 is TGTGCCAGCAGCCCAGGGACTCGTAGAAACACTGAAGCTTCCTTT.

The chain links TRBV5-4 to TRBJ2-3; tentatively, D is TRBD1 (5 bases). CDR3 length equals 17 residues. The V and J ends lost 5 bases and 6 bases respectively, with 25 bases between them. Per germline, CDR1 SGHNT and CDR2 YYREEE (reference sequence). CDR3: CASRPGARGHFTDTQYF. In nucleotides, the CDR3 is TGTGCCAGCAGACCGGGCGCTAGGGGCCATTTCACTGATACGCAGTATTTT. The whole variable domain, remainder taken from reference TRBV5-4 and TRBJ2-3, is ETGVTQSPTHLIKTRGQQVTLRCSSQSGHNTVSWYQQALGQGPQFIFQYYREEENGRGNFPPRFSGLQFPNYSSELNVNALELDDSALYLCASRPGARGHFTDTQYFGPGTRLTVL.

A word on this clonotype: A read error may account for a junction end that differs from germline. The chain is built from TRBV11-3 and TRBJ2-1; 12 bases are shared with TRBD2. This CDR3 region has 19 residues. Germline CDR1 is SGHNT and CDR2 is YENEEA. CDR3 bases: TGTGCCAGCAGTTTGGAGGCTAGCGGGAGGGCCCGCTCCTACAGTGAGCAGTTCTTC. It yields the protein CASSLEASGRARSYSEQFF.

This rearrangement joins TRBV7-9 to TRBJ2-7, with TRBD1 matching over 7 bases. The CDR3 loop spans 15 amino acids. CDR1 is SEHNR and CDR2 is FQNEAQ in the germline V gene (reference sequence). Trimming cost V 1 base and J 2 bases; bases outside gene matches: 5. CDR3 sequence reads: CASSLEVGTAYEQYF. CDR3 coding DNA: TGTGCCAGCAGCTTAGAGGTCGGGACAGCCTACGAGCAGTACTTC.

V gene TRBV29-1 combines with J gene TRBJ2-1; D perhaps matches TRBD2 (7 bases). The germline gives CDR1 SQVTM, CDR2 ANQGSEA. The CDR3 consists of 15 residues. Here the CDR3 DNA reads TGCAGTGCTGAAGGGGGGACTACCCGAGGCAATGAGCAGTTCTTC. Protein: CSAEGGTTRGNEQFF.

This rearrangement joins TRBV6-1 to TRBJ1-5; D is uncertain. The CDR3 runs 16 residues. Trimming removed 4 bases from V and 4 bases from J, with 17 bases in between. Per the germline V gene, CDR1 is MNHNS and CDR2 is SASEGT. The CDR3 DNA reads TGTGCCAGCAGTGGCCCTATGAGGGCTAGTAATCAGCCCCAGCATTTT. Protein sequence: CASSGPMRASNQPQHF.

Notes on this clonotype: A much larger clone differs by one base, so this may be a read error. The chain links TRBV30 to TRBJ1-2; D not certain. Germline lookup yields CDR1 GTSNPN and CDR2 SVGIG (reference sequence). The germline V and J ends were trimmed by 2 bases and 1 base, with 5 bases remaining between them. CDR3 length: 12 amino acids. The CDR3 sequence is CAWSMRNYGYTF. The CDR3 nucleotides are TGTGCCTGGAGTATGCGTAACTATGGCTACACCTTC.

Concerning this clonotype: Germline is not matched at one junction end, which may reflect a read error. The rearrangement joins TRBV4-2 to TRBJ2-3; 13 bases fit TRBD2. The CDR3 is made up of 16 amino acids. In germline, CDR1 is LGHNA, CDR2 YNFKEQ. CDR3 protein: CASSPRTSGSTDTQCF. The CDR3 DNA follows: TGTGCTAGCAGCCCTCGGACTAGCGGGAGCACAGATACGCAGTGTTTT.

This clonotype appeared once. A read error may produce the germline difference seen at one junction end. J is TRBJ2-7 and V is TRBV29-1, with TRBD1 as a possible D gene (6 bases). The CDR3 runs to 12 residues. In germline, CDR1 is SQVTM, CDR2 ANQGSEA. The CDR3 DNA is TGCAGCGTACAGGGAGAATGCTACGAGCGGTACTTC. Protein: CSVQGECYERYF.

This clonotype was found many times. J is TRBJ2-1 and V is TRBV28; D might be TRBD1 (5 bases). The ends were cut back, 8 bases at V and 4 bases at J, with 21 bases in the middle. The CDR3 is 16 residues long. Germline loops: CDR1 MDHEN, CDR2 SYDVKM. The CDR3 sequence is CASRPVDIFLYNEQFF. The CDR3 nucleotides are TGTGCCAGCCGACCCGTGGACATCTTCCTTTACAATGAGCAGTTCTTC.

This clonotype was counted many times. The chain combines TRBV5-5 with TRBJ2-1, with 9 nucleotides matching TRBD1. Looked up from germline, CDR1 is SGHKS and CDR2 is YYEKEE (reference sequence). The CDR3 is made up of 15 amino acids. The trim removed 4 bases at V and 3 bases at J, leaving 5 bases unmatched. This CDR3 reads CASSQGTGYYNEQFF. CDR3 DNA sequence: TGTGCCAGCAGCCAGGGGACAGGGTACTACAATGAGCAGTTCTTC.

Regarding this clonotype: One junction end disagrees with the germline gene, perhaps due to a read error. This sequence joins TRBV29-1 and TRBJ2-3, with D maybe TRBD2 (6 bases). This CDR3 is built from 14 residues. The germline gives CDR1 SQVTM, CDR2 ANQGSEA. CDR3 region: CSIEGGREADTLYF. In DNA form, the CDR3 reads TGCAGCATTGAAGGAGGAAGGGAGGCTGATACGCTGTATTTT.

As to this clonotype: One junction end does not reproduce the germline sequence, and a read error may be involved. The genes are TRBV5-4 and TRBJ2-2; D might be TRBD1 or TRBD2, each matching 5 bases. This CDR3 has 12 residues. CDR1 and CDR2 (germline): SGHNT, YYREEE (reference sequence). The chain's CDR3 is CASRPGTGELLF. DNA of the CDR3: TGTGCCAGCAGGCCGGGGACCGGGGAGCTGCTTTTT. The full variable domain, in which reference TRBV5-4 and TRBJ2-2 provide the parts outside the CDR3, is ETGVTQSPTHLIKTRGQQVTLRCSSQSGHNTVSWYQQALGQGPQFIFQYYREEENGRGNFPPRFSGLQFPNYSSELNVNALELDDSALYLCASRPGTGELLFGEGSRLTVL.

As regards this clonotype: A much larger clone differs by one base, so this may be a read error. The chain carries TRBV7-9 and TRBJ2-5; TRBD2 aligns across 13 bases. The CDR3 is made up of 16 amino acids. Germline values: CDR1 SEHNR, CDR2 FQNEAQ (reference sequence). The CDR3 nucleotides read TGTGTCAGCAGTCGGACTAGCGGGAGATGGGACGAGACCCAGTACTTC. This gives the protein CVSSRTSGRWDETQYF.

V is TRBV29-1 and J is TRBJ2-1; D may be TRBD2 (6 bases). The germline V gene encodes CDR1 SQVTM and CDR2 ANQGSEA. This CDR3 spans 17 amino acids. V was shortened by 4 bases and J by 3 bases, with 22 bases between the two germline ends. CDR3 protein: CSVGGVGGESFYNEQFF. For the CDR3, the DNA is TGCAGCGTTGGAGGGGTCGGCGGGGAGAGTTTCTACAATGAGCAGTTCTTC.

This clonotype was detected ten times or more. The V and J genes are TRBV30 and TRBJ2-1; D is unclear. This CDR3 has 13 residues. V was trimmed by 1 base and J by 2 bases, leaving 6 bases between them. Per the germline V gene, CDR1 is GTSNPN and CDR2 is SVGIG (reference sequence). The CDR3 nucleotides are TGTGCCTGGAGTGGCGGAACCTACAATGAGCAGTTCTTC. This sequence encodes CAWSGGTYNEQFF.

The rearrangement links TRBV7-3 to TRBJ2-7, with a possible D match to TRBD1 (6 bases). CDR1 and CDR2 from the germline V gene are SGHTA and FQGTGA. The V and J ends lost 0 bases and 6 bases respectively, with 9 bases between them. The CDR3 extends over 13 amino acids. The CDR3 sequence: CASSLTTGTEQYF. Here the CDR3 DNA reads TGTGCCAGCAGCTTAACTACAGGGACCGAGCAGTACTTC.

This clonotype was counted a few times. The junction differs from germline at one of its ends, possibly a read error. The J gene is TRBJ2-1, the V gene TRBV7-8; D gene unclear. CDR3 size: 14 residues. Germline V gene sequence: CDR1 SGHVS, CDR2 FQNEAQ. As DNA, the CDR3 is TGTGCCAGTAGCTCGAACTGGTCCTACAATGAGCAGTTCTTC. Encoded protein: CASSSNWSYNEQFF.

This chain joins TRBV29-1 and TRBJ1-2, with 7 bases that match TRBD1. This CDR3 has 16 residues. V trimming: 3 bases; J trimming: 4 bases; junction bases outside the gene matches: 14. Per the germline V gene, CDR1 is SQVTM and CDR2 is ANQGSEA. DNA for the CDR3: TGCAGCGTTGACCCACGGACAGGACTCGGCTCCTATGGCTACACCTTC. It codes for CSVDPRTGLGSYGYTF.

The V call is TRBV29-1, the J call TRBJ1-5; no reliable D call. The end of the DNA aligns better with TRBJ2-3, so the J call may be wrong. The germline V gene has CDR1 SQVTM and CDR2 ANQGSEA. The CDR3 loop spans 13 amino acids. CDR3 sequence reads: CSVSLEYNQPQYF. For the CDR3, the DNA is TGCAGCGTTAGTCTGGAGTACAATCAGCCCCAGTATTTT.

This clonotype was seen many times. Here the CDR3 DNA reads TGCAGCGTCAGGACTAGCGGGGGTTTGGAGCAGTACTTC. Its protein is CSVRTSGGLEQYF. The genes are TRBV29-1 and TRBJ2-7, with TRBD2 identical over 13 bases. CDR3 length: 13 amino acids. Germline V gene lookup returns CDR1 SQVTM and CDR2 ANQGSEA. Germline trimming cut 6 bases from V and 7 bases from J; bases unmatched to any gene: 6.

With respect to this clonotype: This clone may be a read error of a much larger clone one base away. V and J are TRBV4-2 and TRBJ1-1, with D hard to call. Germline V gene sequence: CDR1 LGHNA, CDR2 YNFKEQ. The CDR3 is 14 amino acids. CDR3: CPSSPASLVTEAFF. DNA of the CDR3: TGTCCCAGCAGCCCTGCGTCGCTGGTCACTGAAGCTTTCTTT.

The V gene is TRBV7-9, the J gene TRBJ2-4; 8 bases are shared with TRBD2. The trim removed 6 bases at V and 8 bases at J, leaving 9 bases unmatched. This CDR3 has 14 residues. Germline V gene data show CDR1 as SEHNR and CDR2 as FQNEAQ (reference sequence). CDR3 DNA: TGTGCCAGCAGTTCGGGAGGGGCCGAATACATTCAGTACTTC. Translated: CASSSGGAEYIQYF.

Concerning this clonotype itself: This may stem from a read error, because a much larger clone lies one nucleotide away. This rearrangement joins TRBV7-9 to TRBJ1-2; D not certain. The CDR3 is 13 residues long. Germline V gene sequence: CDR1 SEHNR, CDR2 FQNEAQ (reference sequence). The CDR3 DNA sequence: TGTGCCAGCAGCATAGCTGATAACTATGGCTACACCTTC. This translates into CASSIADNYGYTF.